The next 14 T cell receptor beta chains were all read from a single sample in a study of regulatory T cells in long-lasting Graves disease. Time point of the sample: persistent/refractory GD, antithyroid drugs over 5 years with positive TRAb. The TCR library was made from RNA that had been extracted from PBMCs in TRIzol. Investigators prepared the TCR beta libraries by applying iRepertoire HTBI primers and Arm-PCR of CDR3 regions. TCRdb processed the multiplex PCR reads anew with MiXCR; each CDR3 protein has one entry. The table lists roughly 300,000 distinct CDR3 sequences, roughly a fifth of them singletons. This specimen consisted of peripheral blood mononuclear cells (PBMCs), obtained when the disease was refractory, from a patient treated with antithyroid drugs. The receptors stem from a female donor with Graves disease.

This clonotype has a count of ten or more. The chain couples TRBV28 to TRBJ2-7; tentatively, D is TRBD1 (6 bases). V was shortened by 2 bases and J by 10 bases, with 15 bases between the two germline ends. The germline V gene encodes CDR1 MDHEN and CDR2 SYDVKM. This CDR3 comprises 13 residues. CDR3 loop: CASSLPHREIQYF. As DNA, the CDR3 is TGTGCCAGCAGTTTACCTCACAGGGAAATCCAGTACTTC.

The sample holds many counts of this clonotype. The chain combines TRBV7-3 with TRBJ1-5; D not resolved. The CDR3 contains 13 residues. Germline V gives CDR1 SGHTA, CDR2 FQGTGA. V lost 5 bases, J lost 8 bases, and 13 bases lay in between. The CDR3 here is CASSATLTEPQHF. The CDR3 DNA reads TGTGCCAGCAGCGCGACACTCACTGAGCCCCAGCATTTT.

This clonotype occurred many times. This chain connects TRBV6-1 to TRBJ2-7; D possibly corresponds to TRBD2 (7 bases). V was shortened by 6 bases and J by 4 bases, with 19 bases between the two germline ends. There are 15 residues in the CDR3. Looked up from germline, CDR1 is MNHNS and CDR2 is SASEGT. This CDR3 reads CASRAGDIGGYEQYF. For the CDR3, the DNA is TGTGCCAGCAGGGCGGGGGACATTGGCGGGTACGAGCAGTACTTC.

In its sample, this clonotype was seen many times. The rearrangement uses TRBV24-1 and TRBJ1-5, with TRBD1 identical over 7 bases. Germline-derived CDR1 and CDR2 are KGHDR and SFDVKD. After removal of 6 bases from V and 4 bases from J, the junction contained 8 bases not matched to a gene. The CDR3 is 15 amino acids. The CDR3 loop is CATSPLTGENQPQHF. As DNA, the CDR3 is TGTGCCACCAGTCCCCTCACAGGGGAAAATCAGCCCCAGCATTTT.

This chain links TRBV4-1 with TRBJ1-1; D might be TRBD1 (6 bases). The CDR3 covers 18 residues. V was trimmed by 3 bases and J by 6 bases, leaving 26 bases between them. The germline V gene encodes CDR1 MGHRA and CDR2 YSYEKL. The CDR3 protein is CASSHARTGGPWGPEAFF. The CDR3 DNA reads as TGCGCCAGCAGCCATGCCAGAACAGGCGGACCCTGGGGGCCTGAAGCTTTCTTT.

This clonotype was observed a single time. This may arise from a read error, as a much more abundant clone is one base away. The genes are TRBV29-1 and TRBJ1-2; no reliable D call. The CDR3 totals 11 residues. CDR1 is SQVTM and CDR2 is ANQGSEA in the germline V gene. DNA for the CDR3: TGCAGCGTTAGCCAGCGCTATGGCTGCACCTTC. Translated, it gives CSVSQRYGCTF.

V usage is TRBV18 and J usage is TRBJ2-7; TRBD2 aligns across 10 bases. The V gene end was trimmed by 2 bases and the J gene end by 6 bases; junction bases not matched to a gene: 7. Germline assignment: CDR1 KGHSH and CDR2 LQKENI. The CDR3 consists of 15 residues. The CDR3 region has the DNA TGTGCCAGCTCACCAACTAATAGCGGGAGGACCGAGCAGTACTTC. Protein sequence: CASSPTNSGRTEQYF.

V is TRBV9 and J is TRBJ2-7; 7 bases match TRBD1. J lost 7 bases, V lost 0 bases, and 4 bases had no gene match. The CDR3 spans 13 residues. CDR1 is SGDLS and CDR2 is YYNGEE in the germline V gene. CDR3 DNA: TGTGCCAGCAGCGTAGGGGACAGCCCGGAGCAGTACTTC. Translating it yields CASSVGDSPEQYF.

This clonotype was recorded at least ten times. This chain connects TRBV7-9 to TRBJ2-5, with D possibly called TRBD1 or TRBD2 (5 bases each). The CDR3 runs to 16 residues. CDR1 and CDR2 (germline): SEHNR, FQNEAQ (reference sequence). The V end was cut by 4 bases, the J end by 2 bases, with 17 bases between. CDR3 sequence: CASSSGYRGPQETQYF. DNA of the CDR3: TGTGCCAGCAGCTCCGGCTATCGGGGCCCACAAGAGACCCAGTACTTC.

This clonotype came up many times. This chain uses TRBV6-1 with TRBJ2-5, with D uncertain. The CDR3 runs 14 residues. In germline, CDR1 is MNHNS, CDR2 SASEGT. Trimming shortened V by 2 bases and J by 5 bases, and 12 bases separated the two germline ends. In nucleotides, the CDR3 is TGTGCCAGCAGTGAAACACTTGGGGTTGAGACCCAGTACTTC. Translation gives CASSETLGVETQYF.

J is TRBJ1-4 and V is TRBV6-1, with a tentative D call TRBD1 (5 bases). V dropped 6 bases and J dropped 5 bases, with 10 bases sitting between them. This CDR3 contains 13 residues. Germline assignment: CDR1 MNHNS and CDR2 SASEGT. Written as DNA, the CDR3 is TGTGCCAGCAGCCCGAAGGGGAATGAAAAACTGTTTTTT. Protein sequence: CASSPKGNEKLFF.

Written as DNA, the CDR3 is TGTGCCTGGAGACTCGGGCAGGGGGCCACTGAAGCTTTCTTT. Encoded protein: CAWRLGQGATEAFF. V usage is TRBV30 and J usage is TRBJ1-1; 8 nucleotides line up with TRBD1. J lost 4 bases, V lost 3 bases, and 7 bases had no gene match. The CDR3 is 14 residues long. Germline-derived CDR1 and CDR2 are GTSNPN and SVGIG (reference sequence).

The chain is built from TRBV4-1 and TRBJ2-1; TRBD2 agrees at 10 bases. The CDR3 totals 17 residues. The trim removed 6 bases at V and 4 bases at J, leaving 12 bases unmatched. Germline-derived CDR1 and CDR2 are MGHRA and YSYEKL. The CDR3 DNA follows: TGCGCCAGCAGTCTTTCGAGCGGGAGGGCTAGGTACAATGAGCAGTTCTTC. Its protein is CASSLSSGRARYNEQFF.

This CDR3 reads CASSLRLGGFRAQETQYF. CDR3 nucleotide sequence: TGTGCCAGCAGCTTGCGTTTAGGGGGATTTAGGGCCCAAGAGACCCAGTACTTC. This sequence joins TRBV5-5 and TRBJ2-5, with TRBD1 as a possible D gene (6 bases). Germline V gives CDR1 SGHKS, CDR2 YYEKEE (reference sequence). Trimming removed 1 base from V and 1 base from J, with 20 bases in between. The CDR3 loop spans 18 amino acids.